This T cell receptor (beta chain) derives from a study of T cell responses to AZD1222 COVID-19 vaccine. V was cut by 2 bases and J by 2 bases, with 10 bases left in between. Germline CDR1 and CDR2: MNHEY and SMNVEV (reference sequence). This CDR3 region has 15 residues. Overall study findings and caveats: Repertoires in all cases were sampled only once the peak T cell response had passed. The study identified only a handful of AZD1222 recipients as seropositive at baseline. Clonal diversity was possibly underestimated, and white British individuals and females predominated among donors.

Comment on this clone: The target antigen is unknown.

Using immunoSEQ multiplex PCR, the repertoire was profiled, and TCRdb retains in-frame clones only, with some absent. The table shows about 120,000 clones, with roughly 89% occurring only once. This sequence joins TRBV27 and TRBJ1-5, with D unclear. The receptor was isolated from an adult in good health. Sequencing used peripheral blood, obtained on day 0 of AZD1222 vaccination. This chain's CDR3 is CASSLGFAGNQPQHF. CDR3 nucleotides: TGTGCCAGCAGTTTAGGGTTCGCGGGCAATCAGCCCCAGCATTTT.